The 4 T cell receptor beta chains below come from one sample, sequenced in a study of regulatory T cells in long-lasting Graves disease. The time point: persistent/refractory GD, antithyroid drugs over 5 years with positive TRAb. PBMC RNA was the source of the TCR library. Arm-PCR of CDR3 regions and iRepertoire HTBI primers were used to build TCR beta libraries. Via MiXCR, TCRdb re-called the multiplex PCR reads, giving one row per CDR3 protein. The data hold 650,000 to 850,000 distinct CDR3 sequences, with about 30% observed a single time. This sample comprised peripheral blood mononuclear cells (PBMCs), obtained when the disease was refractory, from a patient treated with antithyroid drugs. These receptors all come from a female donor with Graves disease.

V is TRBV20-1 and J is TRBJ1-2; D is unclear. CDR3 size: 14 residues. Germline V gives CDR1 DFQATT, CDR2 SNEGSKA (reference sequence). Trimming stripped 5 bases from V and 7 bases from J, with 20 bases between. Here the CDR3 reads CSAYGPRDDLGYTF. The CDR3 DNA is TGCAGTGCTTATGGACCCCGGGATGATCTTGGCTACACCTTC.

This clonotype was observed a few times. The chain carries TRBV6-1 and TRBJ1-4; D is unresolved. V gave up 6 bases and J gave up 8 bases, with 16 bases separating them. Per the germline V gene, CDR1 is MNHNS and CDR2 is SASEGT. The CDR3 covers 14 residues. This CDR3 is CASSLQRSGEKLFF. The CDR3 DNA is TGTGCCAGCAGCCTCCAGAGGTCGGGGGAAAAACTGTTTTTT.

This clonotype occurred a few times. CDR3 in amino acids: CAWRDPGTGFYTF. Here the CDR3 DNA reads TGTGCCTGGAGAGACCCCGGGACAGGGTTCTACACCTTC. The J gene is TRBJ1-2, the V gene TRBV30; 9 bases fit TRBD1. Unmatched junction bases numbered 9, after V lost 3 bases and J lost 10 bases. The germline CDR1 and CDR2 sequences are GTSNPN and SVGIG (reference sequence). The CDR3 is 13 residues long.

This clonotype was observed a handful of times. The chain joins TRBV2 to TRBJ1-2; D not certain. Germline lookup yields CDR1 SNHLY and CDR2 FYNNEI. V shed 2 bases and J shed 2 bases, with 9 bases lying between them. This CDR3 comprises 14 residues. CDR3 nucleotides: TGTGCCAGCAGTGAACTCCAGACAAACTATGGCTACACCTTC. Its protein is CASSELQTNYGYTF.